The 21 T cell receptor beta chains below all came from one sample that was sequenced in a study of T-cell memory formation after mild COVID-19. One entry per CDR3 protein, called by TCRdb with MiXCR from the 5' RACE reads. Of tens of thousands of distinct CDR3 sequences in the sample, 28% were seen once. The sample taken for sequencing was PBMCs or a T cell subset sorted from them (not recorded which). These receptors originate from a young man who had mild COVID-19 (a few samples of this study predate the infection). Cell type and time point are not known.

As DNA, the CDR3 is TGTGCCAGCAGTTACTCGGCTAGGGTGGAGACCCAGTACTTC. The encoded protein is CASSYSARVETQYF. The chain joins TRBV6-2 or TRBV6-3 to TRBJ2-5, with D unresolved. Germline CDR1 and CDR2: MNHEY and SVGEGT. The CDR3 is 14 amino acids. V was clipped by 0 bases and J by 5 bases, with 10 bases between them.

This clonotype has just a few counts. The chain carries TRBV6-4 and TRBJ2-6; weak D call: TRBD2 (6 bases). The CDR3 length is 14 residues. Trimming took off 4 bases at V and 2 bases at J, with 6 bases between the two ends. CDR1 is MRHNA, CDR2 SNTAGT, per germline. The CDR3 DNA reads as TGTGCCAGCAGTGGGGGGGCTGGGGCCAACGTCCTGACTTTC. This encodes CASSGGAGANVLTF.

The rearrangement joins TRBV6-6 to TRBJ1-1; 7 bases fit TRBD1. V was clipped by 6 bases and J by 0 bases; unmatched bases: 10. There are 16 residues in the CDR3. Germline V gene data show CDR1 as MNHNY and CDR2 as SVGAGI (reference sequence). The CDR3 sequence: CASSSRDRTVNTEAFF. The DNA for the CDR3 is TGTGCCAGCAGCTCCAGGGACAGAACTGTGAACACTGAAGCTTTCTTT.

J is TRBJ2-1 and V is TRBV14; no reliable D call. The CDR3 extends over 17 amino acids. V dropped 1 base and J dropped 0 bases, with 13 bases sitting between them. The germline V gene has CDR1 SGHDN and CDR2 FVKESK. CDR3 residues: CASSQGSIWSSYNEQFF. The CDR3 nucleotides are TGTGCCAGCAGCCAAGGATCTATTTGGAGCTCCTACAATGAGCAGTTCTTC.

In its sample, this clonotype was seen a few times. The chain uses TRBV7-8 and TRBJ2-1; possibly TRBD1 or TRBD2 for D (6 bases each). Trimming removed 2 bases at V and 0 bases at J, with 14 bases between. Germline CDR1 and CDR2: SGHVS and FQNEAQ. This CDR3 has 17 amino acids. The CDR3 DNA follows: TGTGCCAGCAGCTTATATGGGGGGCGGAGCTCCTACAATGAGCAGTTCTTC. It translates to CASSLYGGRSSYNEQFF.

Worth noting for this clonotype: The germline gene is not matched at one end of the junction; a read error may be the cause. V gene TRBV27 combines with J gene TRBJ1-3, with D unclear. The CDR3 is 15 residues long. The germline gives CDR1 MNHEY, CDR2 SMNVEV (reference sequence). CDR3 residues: CASSLSTGPGNTIYF. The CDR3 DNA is TGTGCCAGCAGCTTATCGACGGGCCCTGGAAACACCATATATTTT.

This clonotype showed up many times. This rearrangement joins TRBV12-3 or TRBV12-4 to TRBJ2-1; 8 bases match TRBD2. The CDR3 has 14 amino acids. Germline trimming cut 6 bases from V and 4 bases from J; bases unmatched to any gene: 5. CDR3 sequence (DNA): TGTGCCAGCAGGGCGGGGGGTTCATACAATGAGCAGTTCTTC. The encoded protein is CASRAGGSYNEQFF.

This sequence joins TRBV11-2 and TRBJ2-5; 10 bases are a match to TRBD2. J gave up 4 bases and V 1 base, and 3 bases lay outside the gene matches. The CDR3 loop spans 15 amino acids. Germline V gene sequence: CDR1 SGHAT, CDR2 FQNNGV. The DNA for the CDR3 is TGTGCCAGCAGCTTAGGGCTAGCGGGGGCAGAGACCCAGTACTTC. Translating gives CASSLGLAGAETQYF.

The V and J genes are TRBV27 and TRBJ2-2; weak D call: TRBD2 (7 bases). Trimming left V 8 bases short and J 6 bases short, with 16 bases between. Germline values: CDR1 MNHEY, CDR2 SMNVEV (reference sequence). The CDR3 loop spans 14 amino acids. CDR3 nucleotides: TGTGCCAGCCATCACTTAGGGGGGGCCGGGGAGCTGTTTTTT. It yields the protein CASHHLGGAGELFF.

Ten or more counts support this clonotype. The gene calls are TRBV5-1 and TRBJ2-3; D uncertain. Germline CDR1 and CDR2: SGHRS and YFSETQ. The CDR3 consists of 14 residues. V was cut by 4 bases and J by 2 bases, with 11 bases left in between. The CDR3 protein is CASSLRQYTDTQYF. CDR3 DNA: TGCGCCAGCAGCCTCCGACAATACACAGATACGCAGTATTTT.

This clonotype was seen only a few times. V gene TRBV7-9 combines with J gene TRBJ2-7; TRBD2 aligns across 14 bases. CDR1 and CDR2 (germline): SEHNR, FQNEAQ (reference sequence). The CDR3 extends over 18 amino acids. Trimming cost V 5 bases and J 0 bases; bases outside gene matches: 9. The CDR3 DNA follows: TGTGCCAGCAGCACGACAGGGGGACTAGCGGGGGACTCCTACGAGCAGTACTTC. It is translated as CASSTTGGLAGDSYEQYF.

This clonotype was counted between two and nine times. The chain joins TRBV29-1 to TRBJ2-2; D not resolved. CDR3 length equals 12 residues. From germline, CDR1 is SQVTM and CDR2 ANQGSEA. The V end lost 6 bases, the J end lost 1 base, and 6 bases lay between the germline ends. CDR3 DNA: TGCAGCGTCACTGGGAACACCGGGGAGCTGTTTTTT. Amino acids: CSVTGNTGELFF.

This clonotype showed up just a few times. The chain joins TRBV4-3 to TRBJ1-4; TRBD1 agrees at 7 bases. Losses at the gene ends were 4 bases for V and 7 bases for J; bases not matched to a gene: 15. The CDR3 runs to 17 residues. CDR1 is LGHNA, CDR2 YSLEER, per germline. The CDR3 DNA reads TGCGCCAGCAGCCCCTTTTCGGCGGGACAGTCCGTTGAAAAACTGTTTTTT. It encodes CASSPFSAGQSVEKLFF.

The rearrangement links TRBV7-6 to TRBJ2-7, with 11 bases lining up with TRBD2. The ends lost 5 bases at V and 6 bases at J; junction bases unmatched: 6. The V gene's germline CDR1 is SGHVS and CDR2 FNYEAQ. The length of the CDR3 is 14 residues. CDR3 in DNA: TGTGCCAGCAGCCGTAGCGGGGGGGCGGCCGAGCAGTACTTC. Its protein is CASSRSGGAAEQYF.

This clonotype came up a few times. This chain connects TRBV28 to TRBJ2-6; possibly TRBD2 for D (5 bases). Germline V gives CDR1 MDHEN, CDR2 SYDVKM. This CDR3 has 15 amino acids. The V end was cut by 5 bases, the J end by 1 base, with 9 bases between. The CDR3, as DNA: TGTGCCAGCAGTGGAGGTGTATCTGGGGCCAACGTCCTGACTTTC. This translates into CASSGGVSGANVLTF.

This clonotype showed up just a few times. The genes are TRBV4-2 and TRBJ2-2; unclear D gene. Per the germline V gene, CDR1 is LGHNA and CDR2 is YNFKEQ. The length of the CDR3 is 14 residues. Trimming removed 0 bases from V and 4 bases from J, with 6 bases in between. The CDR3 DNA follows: TGTGCCAGCAGCCAAGACGGCATCACCGGGGAGCTGTTTTTT. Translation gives CASSQDGITGELFF.

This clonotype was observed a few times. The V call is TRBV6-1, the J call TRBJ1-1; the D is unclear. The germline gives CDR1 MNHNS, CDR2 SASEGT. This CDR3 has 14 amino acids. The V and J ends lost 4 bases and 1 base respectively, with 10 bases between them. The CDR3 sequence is CASSVLIENTEAFF. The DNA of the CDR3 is TGTGCCAGCAGTGTCCTTATAGAGAACACTGAAGCTTTCTTT.

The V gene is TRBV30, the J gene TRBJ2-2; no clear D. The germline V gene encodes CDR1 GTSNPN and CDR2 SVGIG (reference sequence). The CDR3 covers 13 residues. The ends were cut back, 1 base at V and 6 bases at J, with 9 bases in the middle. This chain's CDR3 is CAWSGDGAGELFF. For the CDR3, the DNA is TGTGCCTGGAGTGGTGATGGGGCCGGGGAGCTGTTTTTT.

The CDR3 reads CASSDGPYGYTF. The DNA of the CDR3 is TGTGCCAGCAGTGACGGGCCTTATGGCTACACCTTC. The V call is TRBV6-5, the J call TRBJ1-2; D gene unclear. CDR1 is MNHEY, CDR2 SVGAGI, per germline. The CDR3 runs to 12 residues. The V end lost 5 bases, the J end lost 5 bases, and 9 bases lay between the germline ends.

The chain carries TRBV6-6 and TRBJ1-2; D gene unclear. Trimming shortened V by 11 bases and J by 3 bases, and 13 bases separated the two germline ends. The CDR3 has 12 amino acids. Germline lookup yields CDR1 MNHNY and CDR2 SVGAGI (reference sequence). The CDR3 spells CAGLGDDYGYTF. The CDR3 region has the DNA TGTGCCGGACTAGGAGACGACTATGGCTACACCTTC.

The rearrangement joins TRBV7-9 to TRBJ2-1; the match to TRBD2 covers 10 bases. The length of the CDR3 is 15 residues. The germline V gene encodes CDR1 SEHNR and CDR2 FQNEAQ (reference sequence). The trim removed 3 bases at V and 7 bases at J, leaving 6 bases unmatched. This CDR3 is CASSFVTSGTNEQFF. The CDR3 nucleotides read TGTGCCAGCAGCTTCGTTACTAGCGGGACAAATGAGCAGTTCTTC.